The next 14 T cell receptor beta chains were all read from a single sample in a study of T cell responses to AZD1222 COVID-19 vaccine. The data were produced by immunoSEQ multiplex PCR, yet TCRdb's version contains in-frame clones alone and is incomplete. The data contain about 120,000 clones, 85% to 90% of them singletons. Source: peripheral blood, taken on day 0 of AZD1222 vaccination. These receptors were obtained from an adult in good health.

The chain employs TRBV10-2 and TRBJ1-1; a possible D gene is TRBD1 (6 bases). CDR3 length: 13 residues. V shed 8 bases and J shed 4 bases, with 14 bases lying between them. The V gene's germline CDR1 is WSHSY and CDR2 SAAADI. CDR3 residues: CASGRTDGTEAFF. CDR3 nucleotide sequence: TGCGCCAGCGGGAGGACAGACGGCACTGAAGCTTTCTTT.

This chain joins TRBV6-5 and TRBJ2-3, with D unresolved. Trimming removed 2 bases from V and 0 bases from J, with 6 bases in between. The germline CDR1 and CDR2 sequences are MNHEY and SVGAGI. The CDR3 covers 14 residues. For the CDR3, the DNA is TGTGCCAGCAGTTACGGCGGTAGCACAGATACGCAGTATTTT. Protein product: CASSYGGSTDTQYF.

This clone showed up just once. The chain is built from TRBV28 and TRBJ1-1; 7 positions match TRBD1. J lost 3 bases, V lost 4 bases, and 8 bases had no gene match. This CDR3 region has 15 residues. The V gene's germline CDR1 is MDHEN and CDR2 SYDVKM. As DNA, the CDR3 is TGTGCCAGCAGTTCGACAGGGCGGGCCGACACTGAAGCTTTCTTT. Translated, it gives CASSSTGRADTEAFF.

This chain uses TRBV11-2 with TRBJ1-4; no clear D gene. V was clipped by 5 bases and J by 8 bases, with 18 bases between them. Germline V gene sequence: CDR1 SGHAT, CDR2 FQNNGV. The CDR3 has 15 residues. The CDR3 loop is CASSRAAMVEEKLFF. DNA for the CDR3: TGTGCCAGCAGCAGGGCGGCAATGGTCGAGGAAAAACTGTTTTTT.

This clone was seen a handful of times. The chain joins TRBV5-1 to TRBJ1-1, with 8 bases lining up with TRBD1. V dropped 0 bases and J dropped 6; count of bases not matched to a gene: 16. This CDR3 is 18 amino acids long. In germline, CDR1 is SGHRS, CDR2 YFSETQ. The CDR3 is CASSLAGQGANLGPEAFF. For the CDR3, the DNA is TGCGCCAGCAGCTTGGCCGGGCAGGGGGCGAACCTCGGCCCTGAAGCTTTCTTT.

The chain employs TRBV7-2 and TRBJ2-1; the match to TRBD2 covers 7 bases. This CDR3 is 15 amino acids long. Trimming at V came to 5 bases and at J to 1 base, leaving 5 bases not matched to a gene. Germline values: CDR1 SGHTA, CDR2 FQGNSA. The CDR3: CASSGEGKSYNEQFF. The CDR3, as DNA: TGTGCCAGCAGCGGGGAGGGGAAATCCTACAATGAGCAGTTCTTC.

This clone is a singleton in its sample. The chain combines TRBV13 with TRBJ2-1; 10 bases are a match to TRBD1. Germline-derived CDR1 and CDR2 are PRHDT and FYEKMQ (reference sequence). This CDR3 has 16 amino acids. Unmatched junction bases numbered 14, after V lost 7 bases and J lost 8 bases. The CDR3 spells CASIHSGTGVVDEQFF. The CDR3 DNA is TGTGCCAGCATCCACTCCGGGACAGGGGTTGTGGATGAGCAGTTCTTC. The whole variable domain, remainder taken from reference TRBV13 and TRBJ2-1, is AAGVIQSPRHLIKEKRETATLKCYPIPRHDTVYWYQQGPGQDPQFLISFYEKMQSDKGSIPDRFSAQQFSDYHSELNMSSLELGDSALYFCASIHSGTGVVDEQFFGPGTRLTVL.

The chain joins TRBV4-1 to TRBJ2-7; D unresolved. Trimming removed 0 bases at V and 2 bases at J, with 5 bases between. The germline gives CDR1 MGHRA, CDR2 YSYEKL. This CDR3 contains 13 residues. The CDR3 spells CASSQELPYEQYF. The CDR3 coding sequence is TGCGCCAGCAGCCAAGAGCTGCCCTACGAGCAGTACTTC.

The count of this clone is one. The chain combines TRBV4-2 with TRBJ1-1; 7 bases are a match to TRBD1. CDR3 length equals 18 residues. The V gene end was trimmed by 4 bases and the J gene end by 1 base; junction bases not matched to a gene: 15. Germline V gene lookup returns CDR1 LGHNA and CDR2 YNFKEQ. The CDR3 bases are TGTGCCAGCAGCCTACAGACAGGGCTCATGGGAGCGAACACTGAAGCTTTCTTT. Amino acids: CASSLQTGLMGANTEAFF.

This chain joins TRBV6-2 or TRBV6-3 and TRBJ1-2, with TRBD1 identical over 7 bases. The CDR3 spans 15 residues. CDR1 and CDR2 (germline): MNHEY, SVGEGT. J was trimmed by 2 bases and V by 5 bases; bases with no gene match: 8. CDR3 in DNA: TGTGCCAGCAGTACGACAGGGCTTTCGAACTATGGCTACACCTTC. It translates to CASSTTGLSNYGYTF.

CDR3 in amino acids: CASSKTGQSYEQYF. The CDR3 DNA is TGTGCCAGCAGCAAGACCGGACAGAGCTACGAGCAGTACTTC. V gene TRBV5-4 combines with J gene TRBJ2-7; maybe TRBD1 (6 bases). V dropped 4 bases and J dropped 3 bases, with 14 bases sitting between them. This CDR3 is 14 amino acids long. CDR1 SGHNT and CDR2 YYREEE come from the germline V gene (reference sequence).

This clone has just a few counts. This chain links TRBV3-1 (or the pseudogene TRBV3-2) with TRBJ2-1; D is perhaps TRBD1 (6 bases). V lost 0 bases and J lost 2, with 8 bases in between. Looked up from germline, CDR1 is LGHDT and CDR2 is YNNKEL (reference sequence). This CDR3 has 15 amino acids. CDR3 DNA: TGTGCCAGCAGCCAAGAACAGGGCGCCTACAATGAGCAGTTCTTC. Its translation is CASSQEQGAYNEQFF.

V and J are TRBV7-6 and TRBJ2-5; the D gene is possibly TRBD2 (7 bases). With 1 base removed from V and 4 bases from J, the gap between germline ends came to 13 bases. This CDR3 is built from 15 residues. The germline CDR1 and CDR2 sequences are SGHVS and FNYEAQ. The CDR3 coding sequence is TGTGCCAGCAGCTTAGTGGGGGGGCAGGGAGAGACCCAGTACTTC. Protein: CASSLVGGQGETQYF.

This chain connects TRBV6-5 to TRBJ2-7; D perhaps matches TRBD1 (5 bases). Trimming shortened V by 6 bases and J by 2 bases, and 11 bases separated the two germline ends. The CDR3 length is 13 residues. CDR1 MNHEY and CDR2 SVGAGI come from the germline V gene. CDR3 DNA: TGTGCCAGCAGGCCACAGGTCACCTACGAGCAGTACTTC. It codes for CASRPQVTYEQYF.